The subject of this entry is one T cell receptor beta chain. The antigen is undetermined. This CDR3 region has 15 residues. Trimming cost V 0 bases and J 3 bases, with 9 bases left between them. Germline V gives CDR1 ENHRY, CDR2 SYGVKD. The entry originates in a study of cytomegalovirus exposure and HLA in healthy donors. Study-level results: TCR beta V- and J-gene trimming, according to a later analysis, was linked to a missense DCLRE1C variant.

PCR amplification relied on 60 Vbeta primers (plus 13 Jbeta primers). The method was immunoSEQ multiplex PCR; TCRdb's version includes in-frame clones alone and lacks a portion of them. The table lists 130,000 or so clones, roughly three quarters of them singletons. Sequenced material: PBMCs. This TCR was recovered from a man aged 25-45 years in good health and CMV-seronegative. This chain joins TRBV10-3 and TRBJ2-1; tentative D call: TRBD2 (5 bases). CDR3 coding DNA: TGTGCCATCAGTGAGTCTCGGGAAAACTACAATGAGCAGTTCTTC. It yields the protein CAISESRENYNEQFF.